This TCR beta chain was recorded in a study of blood T cell repertoires in COVID-19. The CDR3 spans 16 residues. Germline V gene data show CDR1 as SGHKS and CDR2 as YYEKEE (reference sequence). Trimming removed 4 bases from V and 4 bases from J; junction bases left unmatched: 9. Participants came from some 23 US areas, aged about 18 to 89 years. Per the study methods: Amplification of reference gene primers was used by the study to estimate nucleated cell counts. Here immunoSEQ multiplex PCR was the method, and the copy in TCRdb shows in-frame clones only, minus some. V and J calls plus clone size are reproduced from that table; the DNA served to infer D and trimming. This repertoire shows 300,000 or so clones, over 85% found once; its top ten account for roughly 2.9%.

The TCR sequence derives from a woman aged 50 to 60 who had been exposed to COVID-19. The rearrangement joins TRBV5-5 to TRBJ1-3; 9 nucleotides line up with TRBD1. Sequences were obtained from PBMCs or T cells enriched from blood (not recorded which). The CDR3 DNA reads TGTGCCAGCAGCCCAACCGGGACAGGGATGGGAAACACCATATATTTT. Its translation: CASSPTGTGMGNTIYF.